The 22 T cell receptor beta chains below come from one sample, sequenced in a study of T cell responses to AZD1222 COVID-19 vaccine. Sequencing was performed with immunoSEQ multiplex PCR; in TCRdb, only in-frame clones are kept and a portion is missing. This sample has roughly 79,000 clones, with 60% to 80% found just once. The source material was peripheral blood, sampled on day 0 of AZD1222 vaccination. These receptors came from an adult in good health.

This clone has only one observation. V is TRBV7-2 and J is TRBJ1-2; TRBD1 matches 7 bases. CDR1 and CDR2 from the germline V gene are SGHTA and FQGNSA. This CDR3 comprises 16 residues. V lost 2 bases to trimming and J lost 3 bases; unmatched junction nucleotides: 9. This chain's CDR3 is CASSLNDRAEYYGYTF. DNA of the CDR3: TGTGCCAGCAGCTTAAATGACAGGGCAGAATACTATGGCTACACCTTC.

The chain recombines TRBV5-1 with TRBJ2-6, with D possibly called TRBD1 or TRBD2 (5 bases each). The CDR3 is made up of 17 amino acids. CDR1 SGHRS and CDR2 YFSETQ come from the germline V gene. Trimming removed 1 base at V and 0 bases at J, with 11 bases between. In DNA form, the CDR3 reads TGCGCCAGCAGCTTGCTCGGGACCCCCTCTGGGGCCAACGTCCTGACTTTC. This translates into CASSLLGTPSGANVLTF.

Concerning this clone itself: Compared with germline, one end of the junction differs, possibly owing to a read error. The genes are TRBV29-1 and TRBJ1-2, with D unresolved. Germline CDR1 is SQVTM and CDR2 is ANQGSEA. The CDR3 is 12 residues long. DNA of the CDR3: TGTAGCGTTCGTTCAGGAGATTTTGGCTACACCTTC. Translating it yields CSVRSGDFGYTF.

This clone was detected only once. The V call is TRBV9, the J call TRBJ2-7; the D gene is possibly TRBD2 (6 bases). V was cut by 4 bases and J by 0 bases, with 11 bases left in between. CDR1 SGDLS and CDR2 YYNGEE come from the germline V gene. The CDR3 extends over 14 amino acids. The CDR3 spells CASSHGGVSYEQYF. The DNA of the CDR3 is TGTGCCAGCAGCCACGGGGGAGTCTCCTACGAGCAGTACTTC.

This rearrangement joins TRBV21-1 to TRBJ2-7; the D call of TRBD1 is as the table states it, not checked on the DNA. TRBV21-1 is labeled a pseudogene. The CDR3 length is 16 residues. The CDR3 here is CASSKGMVGPQVVQYF. The CDR3 DNA reads as TGTGCCAGCAGCAAAGGGATGGTGGGGCCTCAGGTCGTGCAGTACTTC.

The chain is built from TRBV10-3 and TRBJ2-7, with D maybe TRBD2 (6 bases). The CDR3 sequence is 15 residues long. Germline-derived CDR1 and CDR2 are ENHRY and SYGVKD. Between the trimmed V and J ends, which lost 2 bases and 4 bases, there was a span of 15 bases. This chain's CDR3 is CAISEPGGSGYEQYF. As DNA, the CDR3 is TGTGCCATCAGTGAGCCCGGGGGTAGCGGATACGAGCAGTACTTC.

The chain is built from TRBV4-3 and TRBJ2-7; D is possibly TRBD1 (5 bases). This CDR3 spans 17 amino acids. V shed 0 bases and J shed 2 bases, with 17 bases lying between them. Germline V lookup: CDR1 LGHNA, CDR2 YSLEER. The CDR3 bases are TGCGCCAGCAGCCAAGATTACTGGGGCCGAACGACCTACGAGCAGTACTTC. Its protein product is CASSQDYWGRTTYEQYF.

J is TRBJ2-1 and V is TRBV5-1; 9 nucleotides agree with TRBD2. V was pared by 0 bases and J by 6 bases, with 4 bases of the junction left unmatched. The CDR3 length is 15 residues. Per germline, CDR1 SGHRS and CDR2 YFSETQ. The CDR3, as DNA: TGCGCCAGCAGCTTGGATAGCGGGAGAGTCAATGAGCAGTTCTTC. Translation: CASSLDSGRVNEQFF.

The chain is built from TRBV28 and TRBJ2-4; the D gene is possibly TRBD2 (5 bases). Trimming took 3 bases from V and 5 from J, leaving 20 bases between them. The germline V gene encodes CDR1 MDHEN and CDR2 SYDVKM. This CDR3 is built from 17 residues. CDR3 bases: TGTGCCAGCAGTTTTATCCCTAGCTGGGGAGTAGAAAACATTCAGTACTTC. Amino acid sequence: CASSFIPSWGVENIQYF.

This chain joins TRBV29-1 and TRBJ2-5; D remains unclear. The V gene's germline CDR1 is SQVTM and CDR2 ANQGSEA. The CDR3 runs 12 residues. Trimming left V 4 bases short and J 2 bases short, with 8 bases between. The CDR3 region is CSVVGLQETQYF. DNA of the CDR3: TGCAGCGTTGTCGGGCTTCAAGAGACCCAGTACTTC. The whole variable domain, filled in from reference TRBV29-1 and TRBJ2-5, reads SAVISQKPSRDICQRGTSLTIQCQVDSQVTMMFWYRQQPGQSLTLIATANQGSEATYESGFVIDKFPISRPNLTFSTLTVSNMSPEDSSIYLCSVVGLQETQYFGPGTRLLVL.

The V gene is TRBV2, the J gene TRBJ2-5; TRBD2 agrees at 13 bases. This CDR3 is 13 amino acids long. V shed 8 bases, J shed 6 bases, and the junction held 3 bases outside the gene matches. Germline CDR1 is SNHLY and CDR2 is FYNNEI. The CDR3 bases are TGTGCCAGCTGGACTAGCGGGAGTCAGACCCAGTACTTC. This codes for CASWTSGSQTQYF.

The chain is built from TRBV30 and TRBJ1-6, with 7 positions matching TRBD1. CDR3 length equals 14 residues. Germline V gene data show CDR1 as GTSNPN and CDR2 as SVGIG (reference sequence). V shed 2 bases, J shed 6 bases, and the junction held 4 bases outside the gene matches. The CDR3 here is CAWSRGQSNSPLHF. The DNA for the CDR3 is TGTGCCTGGAGTAGGGGACAGTCTAATTCACCCCTCCACTTT.

The J gene is TRBJ2-1, the V gene TRBV10-3; D possibly uses TRBD1 or TRBD2 (5 bases each). CDR3 length: 11 residues. V was cut by 10 bases and J by 7 bases, with 11 bases left in between. From germline, CDR1 is ENHRY and CDR2 SYGVKD. CDR3 in DNA: TGTGCCACCGGGACCCTAAATGAGCAGTTCTTC. It translates to CATGTLNEQFF.

The chain joins TRBV30 to TRBJ2-5, with TRBD1 identical over 7 bases. CDR1 is GTSNPN and CDR2 is SVGIG in the germline V gene (reference sequence). CDR3 length: 14 amino acids. Germline trimming cut 0 bases from V and 3 bases from J; bases unmatched to any gene: 4. The DNA for the CDR3 is TGTGCCTGGAGTGTAAAGGGGGCCAAAGAGACCCAGTACTTC. Its protein product is CAWSVKGAKETQYF.

Only a few counts were recorded for this clone. J is TRBJ1-1 and V is TRBV5-1; D is undetermined. The CDR3 has 17 amino acids. V was shortened by 1 base and J by 0 bases, with 16 bases between the two germline ends. The germline gives CDR1 SGHRS, CDR2 YFSETQ. CDR3 loop: CASSLRADPQLNTEAFF. In nucleotides, the CDR3 is TGCGCCAGCAGCTTGCGTGCTGACCCCCAGCTGAACACTGAAGCTTTCTTT.

This chain uses TRBV14 with TRBJ1-5; D unresolved. Germline assignment: CDR1 SGHDN and CDR2 FVKESK. Trimming stripped 0 bases from V and 5 bases from J, with 5 bases between. The CDR3 totals 13 residues. In nucleotides, the CDR3 is TGTGCCAGCAGCCAAGATTGGGATCAGCCCCAGCATTTT. Its translation is CASSQDWDQPQHF. Supplemented by reference TRBV14 and TRBJ1-5, the full variable domain reads EAGVTQFPSHSVIEKGQTVTLRCDPISGHDNLYWYRRVMGKEIKFLLHFVKESKQDESGMPNNRFLAERTGGTYSTLKVQPAELEDSGVYFCASSQDWDQPQHFGDGTRLSIL.

This rearrangement joins TRBV7-2 to TRBJ1-5; D gene unclear. The CDR3 totals 16 residues. V gave up 4 bases and J gave up 0 bases, with 13 bases separating them. Looked up from germline, CDR1 is SGHTA and CDR2 is FQGNSA. The CDR3 loop is CASSSDGSYSNQPQHF. CDR3 coding DNA: TGTGCCAGCAGCTCGGACGGATCCTATAGCAATCAGCCCCAGCATTTT.

The CDR3 bases are TGTGCCACCAGCCACTCTAGCGATTTCACAGATACGCAGTATTTT. This gives the protein CATSHSSDFTDTQYF. The chain uses TRBV24-1 and TRBJ2-3; possibly TRBD2 for D (6 bases). The CDR3 is made up of 15 amino acids. Germline V gene data show CDR1 as KGHDR and CDR2 as SFDVKD. V was clipped by 7 bases and J by 2 bases, with 15 bases between them.

This chain connects TRBV19 to TRBJ1-2; 7 bases match TRBD1. The germline V gene has CDR1 LNHDA and CDR2 SQIVND (reference sequence). The CDR3 length is 15 residues. The V segment lost 10 bases and the J segment 5 bases; nucleotides outside the gene matches: 16. CDR3 nucleotides: TGTGCCACTGGCCCTTCCAGGACAGGTCTATATGGCTACACCTTC. Protein sequence: CATGPSRTGLYGYTF.

The chain carries TRBV19 and TRBJ2-3; a weak D match, TRBD2 (5 bases). Germline values: CDR1 LNHDA, CDR2 SQIVND (reference sequence). The CDR3 totals 13 residues. V dropped 11 bases and J dropped 6 bases, with 18 bases sitting between them. The CDR3 loop reads CAFKTGSSDTQYF. For the CDR3, the DNA is TGTGCCTTTAAGACGGGGAGCAGCGATACGCAGTATTTT.

The rearrangement joins TRBV7-9 to TRBJ2-1; D is possibly TRBD2 (6 bases). The CDR3 has 15 amino acids. V lost 5 bases and J 9 bases, leaving 20 bases between the germline ends. Germline CDR1 SEHNR, CDR2 FQNEAQ (reference sequence). CDR3 sequence (DNA): TGTGCCAGCAGCAAAGTTTCCGGGGGTGGAGGTGAGCAGTTCTTC. Its translation is CASSKVSGGGGEQFF.

This clone was observed a handful of times. The V and J genes are TRBV28 and TRBJ1-4; no clear D. The CDR3 runs to 15 residues. Germline loops: CDR1 MDHEN, CDR2 SYDVKM. With 4 bases removed from V and 1 base from J, the gap between germline ends came to 10 bases. The CDR3 protein is CASSSRTGTNEKLFF. The CDR3 nucleotides read TGTGCCAGCAGTTCTCGGACGGGAACTAATGAAAAACTGTTTTTT.